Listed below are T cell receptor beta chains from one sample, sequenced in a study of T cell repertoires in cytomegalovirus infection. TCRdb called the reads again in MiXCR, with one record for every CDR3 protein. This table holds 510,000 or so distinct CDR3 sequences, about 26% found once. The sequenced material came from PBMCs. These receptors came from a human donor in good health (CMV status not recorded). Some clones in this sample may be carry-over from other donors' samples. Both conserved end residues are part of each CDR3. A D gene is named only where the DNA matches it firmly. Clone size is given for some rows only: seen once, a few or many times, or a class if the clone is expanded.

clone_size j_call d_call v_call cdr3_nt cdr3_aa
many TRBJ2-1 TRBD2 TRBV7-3 TGTGCCAGCAGCCCCGGGGGGGCGGGAGGGCCGCACAATGAGCAGTTCTTC CASSPGGAGGPHNEQFF
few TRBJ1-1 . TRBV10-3 TGTGCCATCAGTGAGACCCGGGGCGCCGGGAACACTGAAGCTTTCTTT CAISETRGAGNTEAFF
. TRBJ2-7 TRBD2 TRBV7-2 TGTGCCAGCAGCCCGGGACTAGAGGGTTACGAGCAGTACTTC CASSPGLEGYEQYF
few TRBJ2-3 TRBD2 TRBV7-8 TGTGCCAGCAGCTTAGGGAATAGCGGGCCCACAGATACGCAGTATTTT CASSLGNSGPTDTQYF
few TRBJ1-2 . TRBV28 TGTGCCAGCAGTTTATCCGTGGATCCCGACGGCTACACCTTC CASSLSVDPDGYTF
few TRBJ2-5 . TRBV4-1 TGCGCCAGCAGCCAAGATAATTTTGTGCGGGCGCGCGAGACCCAGTACTTC CASSQDNFVRARETQYF
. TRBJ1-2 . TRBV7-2 TGTGCCAGCAGCCCGCTAGGCCCGGGGTGGGGCTACACCTTC CASSPLGPGWGYTF
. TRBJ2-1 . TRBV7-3 TGTGCCAGCAGCTCGATTAGCGGACCTCGCGATGAGCAGTTCTTC CASSSISGPRDEQFF
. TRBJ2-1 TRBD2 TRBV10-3 TGTGCCATCAGTGGGTCCGGGACTAGCGGTGGCAATGAGCAGTTCTTC CAISGSGTSGGNEQFF
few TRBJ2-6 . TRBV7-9 TGTGCCAGCAGCTTCCTATGGACAGAGAACTCTGGGGCCAACGTCCTGACTTTC CASSFLWTENSGANVLTF
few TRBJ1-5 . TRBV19 TGTGCCAGTCGGAAGGGGGTGAATAGCAATCAGCCCCAGCATTTT CASRKGVNSNQPQHF
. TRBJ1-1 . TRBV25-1 TGTGCCAGCAGTGAATACGGCTTTGGGGAAAATGAAGCTTTCTTT CASSEYGFGENEAFF
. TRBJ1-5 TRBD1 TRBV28 TGTGCCAGCAGTTCTGCGACAGGGGATCAGCCCCAGCATTTT CASSSATGDQPQHF
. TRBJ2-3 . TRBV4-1 TGCGCCAGCAGCCAAGACTGGAACGGAGTTAGCACAGATACGCAGTATTTT CASSQDWNGVSTDTQYF
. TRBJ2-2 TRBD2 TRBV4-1 TGCGCCAGCAGCCAAGATAGGGACGGGAGGATTCGGGAGCTGTTTTTT CASSQDRDGRIRELFF
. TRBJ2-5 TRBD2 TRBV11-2 TGTGCCAGCAGTCGTGGACTAGCGGGAGGGCCGGGGGAGACCCAGTACTTC CASSRGLAGGPGETQYF
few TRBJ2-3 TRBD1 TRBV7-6 TGTGCCAGCAGCCCAGCACAGGGGGCCACAGATACGCAGTATTTT CASSPAQGATDTQYF